A single sample gave rise to the 16 T cell receptor beta chains below, sequenced in a study of shared clonotypes between healthy human individuals. Measured with immunoSEQ multiplex PCR; TCRdb has only the in-frame clones, and not every one. In the table there are approximately 740,000 clones, approximately 79% of which are singletons. The sequencing input was memory CD4+ T cells sorted from blood. The sample's subset: CD45RA-negative fraction. The receptors stem from a woman aged 25-40 years in good health.

The DNA for the CDR3 is TGCAGCGTTGGTCCGGGACTGAACACCGGGGAGCTGTTTTTT. This codes for CSVGPGLNTGELFF. The gene calls are TRBV29-1 and TRBJ2-2, with a weak D call TRBD2 (6 bases). Germline CDR1 is SQVTM and CDR2 is ANQGSEA. This CDR3 comprises 14 residues. With 4 bases removed from V and 1 base from J, the gap between germline ends came to 10 bases.

The genes are TRBV10-2 and TRBJ2-6; D gene unclear. Germline CDR1 reads WSHSY; CDR2 reads SAAADI. V was shortened by 5 bases and J by 0 bases, with 2 bases between the two germline ends. This CDR3 is 13 amino acids long. CDR3 coding DNA: TGCGCCAGCAGTAGCTCTGGGGCCAACGTCCTGACTTTC. Translated: CASSSSGANVLTF.

This chain connects TRBV28 to TRBJ2-3, with D tentatively TRBD2 (6 bases). CDR1 and CDR2 (germline): MDHEN, SYDVKM. The CDR3 covers 18 residues. Trimming shortened V by 3 bases and J by 0 bases, and 19 bases separated the two germline ends. Written as DNA, the CDR3 is TGTGCCAGCAGTTTTTCGGGGCGGGGAAGATCTAGCACAGATACGCAGTATTTT. Amino acids: CASSFSGRGRSSTDTQYF.

The rearrangement joins TRBV5-4 to TRBJ2-5; 14 bases are a match to TRBD2. The length of the CDR3 is 16 residues. Germline V gives CDR1 SGHNT, CDR2 YYREEE (reference sequence). Losses at the gene ends were 4 bases for V and 5 bases for J; bases not matched to a gene: 7. CDR3 residues: CASSPGTSGSWETQYF. The CDR3 DNA reads as TGTGCCAGCAGCCCGGGGACTAGCGGGAGTTGGGAGACCCAGTACTTC.

This chain joins TRBV5-5 and TRBJ1-1; D gene unclear. The CDR3 totals 14 residues. Germline CDR1 is SGHKS and CDR2 is YYEKEE (reference sequence). The ends were cut back, 3 bases at V and 4 bases at J, with 13 bases in the middle. The chain's CDR3 is CASSWQGGPTEAFF. In nucleotides, the CDR3 is TGTGCCAGCAGCTGGCAAGGAGGACCCACTGAAGCTTTCTTT.

The chain has TRBV6-1 and TRBJ2-3; 7 nucleotides line up with TRBD1. Losses at the gene ends were 6 bases for V and 0 bases for J; bases not matched to a gene: 6. Germline V gene lookup returns CDR1 MNHNS and CDR2 SASEGT. The CDR3 loop spans 15 amino acids. CDR3 bases: TGTGCCAGCAGAACAACAGGGGCGAGCACAGATACGCAGTATTTT. Encoded protein: CASRTTGASTDTQYF.

This clone was seen just once. The chain carries TRBV2 and TRBJ2-2; 13 bases line up with TRBD2. J lost 3 bases, V lost 5 bases, and 6 bases had no gene match. From germline, CDR1 is SNHLY and CDR2 FYNNEI. CDR3 length: 17 residues. The CDR3 coding sequence is TGTGCCAGCAGTCGAGGACTAGCGGGAGTGTACACCGGGGAGCTGTTTTTT. It is translated as CASSRGLAGVYTGELFF.

This clone was detected ten times or more. Other DNA sequences in this specimen translate into the identical CDR3. This chain connects TRBV7-2 to TRBJ2-3; D ambiguous. V lost 3 bases to trimming and J lost 2 bases, with 3 bases between them. Germline V gene data show CDR1 as SGHTA and CDR2 as FQGNSA. CDR3 length: 12 residues. CDR3 DNA sequence: TGTGCCAGCAGCTTCTACACAGATACGCAGTATTTT. Protein: CASSFYTDTQYF.

This chain uses TRBV14 with TRBJ2-7; D is unclear. CDR1 and CDR2 from the germline V gene are SGHDN and FVKESK. V was trimmed by 4 bases and J by 1 base, leaving 8 bases between them. This CDR3 contains 13 residues. CDR3 coding DNA: TGTGCCAGCAGCCGGTCAGATTCCTACGAGCAGTACTTC. Amino acid sequence: CASSRSDSYEQYF.

This chain uses TRBV7-2 with TRBJ1-1; 7 nucleotides align to TRBD1. V trimming: 4 bases; J trimming: 8 bases; junction bases outside the gene matches: 10. Germline V CDR1 and CDR2: SGHTA, FQGNSA. The length of the CDR3 is 14 residues. CDR3 loop: CASSSRQGKGEAFF. The CDR3 region has the DNA TGTGCCAGCAGCTCCAGACAGGGTAAGGGCGAAGCTTTCTTT. The full variable domain, in which reference TRBV7-2 and TRBJ1-1 provide the parts outside the CDR3, is GAGVSQSPSNKVTEKGKDVELRCDPISGHTALYWYRQSLGQGLEFLIYFQGNSAPDKSGLPSDRFSAERTGGSVSTLTIQRTQQEDSAVYLCASSSRQGKGEAFFGQGTRLTVV.

This chain connects TRBV4-1 to TRBJ1-2, with TRBD1 matching 7 bases. The CDR3 loop spans 16 amino acids. Losses at the gene ends were 1 base for V and 8 bases for J; bases not matched to a gene: 13. In germline, CDR1 is MGHRA, CDR2 YSYEKL. DNA of the CDR3: TGCGCCAGCAGCCAAGGCATTAAGGGGGCTACAGGGGGCTACACCTTC. As protein: CASSQGIKGATGGYTF.

This rearrangement joins TRBV11-2 to TRBJ1-3; no clear D. The CDR3 contains 17 residues. V was trimmed by 5 bases and J by 1 base, leaving 18 bases between them. Germline values: CDR1 SGHAT, CDR2 FQNNGV. CDR3 residues: CASSPTQPGMSGNTIYF. The CDR3 DNA reads as TGTGCCAGCAGCCCCACCCAGCCGGGAATGTCTGGAAACACCATATATTTT.

This chain connects TRBV6-5 to TRBJ2-5; D remains unclear. The J call may be faulty, since TRBJ2-7 better matches the DNA end. The CDR3 contains 15 residues. From germline, CDR1 is MNHEY and CDR2 SVGAGI. The CDR3: CASSYSFAGTYEQYF. The DNA of the CDR3 is TGTGCCAGCAGTTACTCGTTTGCCGGAACCTACGAGCAGTACTTC.

The chain combines TRBV2 with TRBJ2-7; 10 nucleotides line up with TRBD1. Germline V CDR1 and CDR2: SNHLY, FYNNEI. This CDR3 region has 16 residues. Trimming cost V 2 bases and J 6 bases; bases outside gene matches: 10. CDR3 region: CASSEYGGQGPGEQYF. CDR3 nucleotide sequence: TGTGCCAGCAGTGAATATGGGGGACAGGGGCCGGGCGAGCAGTACTTC.

In nucleotides, the CDR3 is TGTGCCAGCAGTCGGACAGGGTCCGAGCAGTTCTTC. Residues: CASSRTGSEQFF. V gene TRBV7-2 combines with J gene TRBJ2-1; 8 positions match TRBD1. V lost 6 bases, J lost 10 bases, and 5 bases stayed unmatched. Per the germline V gene, CDR1 is SGHTA and CDR2 is FQGNSA. There are 12 residues in the CDR3.

CDR3 loop: CASSANRGLGYTF. The CDR3 DNA is TGTGCCAGTAGTGCAAACAGGGGGCTCGGCTACACCTTC. This chain uses TRBV19 with TRBJ1-2; 9 positions match TRBD1. V dropped 5 bases and J dropped 8; count of bases not matched to a gene: 6. The CDR3 has 13 residues. Germline-derived CDR1 and CDR2 are LNHDA and SQIVND (reference sequence).